The clone carrying this T cell receptor (beta chain) was seen repeatedly, ten times or more. The target antigen is unknown. This sample was taken from a study of T-cell memory formation after mild COVID-19. Turning to the study itself: For the most part, TCR clusters were specific to one donor. Notes on the study in general: Memory from before infection featured some responding clones, which suggests cross-reactive memory joined.

TCRdb independently ran MiXCR on the 5' RACE reads; one entry per CDR3 protein. The table lists approximately 150,000 distinct CDR3 sequences, 19% of them singletons, with about 2.3% in the top ten. The junction had 9 bases not matched to a gene; V was cut back by 5 bases and J by 9 bases. The CDR3 extends over 14 amino acids. In germline, CDR1 is LNHDA, CDR2 SQIVND (reference sequence). The rearrangement links TRBV19 to TRBJ2-1; 8 bases match TRBD1. This receptor was obtained from an adult woman who had mild COVID-19 (a few samples of this study predate the infection). Cell type and time point are not known. What was sequenced was PBMCs or a T cell subset sorted from them (not recorded which). The CDR3 DNA reads TGTGCCAGTAGTGCCGGGACAGGTGGTAGTGAGCAGTTCTTC. Protein product: CASSAGTGGSEQFF.